This T cell receptor beta chain was recorded in a study of T cells after yellow fever vaccination. Conversion of TCR transcripts into cDNA relied on 5'RACE template switching, which added a universal primer site and UMIs. MiXCR, run by TCRdb on the 5' RACE reads, gives a single entry per CDR3 protein. The profile shows about 260,000 distinct CDR3 sequences, more than 3.5% of them singletons. This clonotype was seen a few times. This TCR came from a man between 18 and 29 years old who received the YFV17D yellow fever vaccine. Sequenced material: PBMCs, taken 15 days after the yellow fever booster vaccination.

The CDR3 DNA reads as TGTGCCAGCAGTGAGGTAGATGGGACAGGGAGCAATCAGCCCCAGCATTTT. Translated: CASSEVDGTGSNQPQHF. V gene TRBV28 combines with J gene TRBJ1-5; TRBD1 aligns across 9 bases. CDR3 size: 17 residues. Germline lookup yields CDR1 MDHEN and CDR2 SYDVKM. The junction had 9 bases not matched to a gene; V was cut back by 5 bases and J by 1 base.